Each of the 10 T cell receptor beta chains below was sequenced from the same sample in a study of regulatory T cells in long-lasting Graves disease. Libraries of TCR beta came from iRepertoire HTBI primers plus Arm-PCR of CDR3 regions. One entry per CDR3 protein results from TCRdb running MiXCR on the multiplex PCR reads. The sample contains roughly 450,000 distinct CDR3 sequences, roughly a quarter of which appear only once. As for time point: persistent/refractory GD, antithyroid drugs over 5 years with positive TRAb. TCR sequences were obtained from RNA taken from PBMCs. The material sequenced was peripheral blood mononuclear cells (PBMCs), taken when the disease was refractory, from a patient treated with antithyroid drugs. These receptors all stem from a female donor with Graves disease.

This clonotype was detected a few times. The rearrangement uses TRBV19 and TRBJ1-4; a possible D gene is TRBD1 (5 bases). The V end lost 4 bases, the J end lost 8 bases, and 14 bases lay between the germline ends. This CDR3 contains 14 residues. Germline V gene sequence: CDR1 LNHDA, CDR2 SQIVND (reference sequence). Here the CDR3 reads CASSTGGAFEKLFF. The CDR3 region has the DNA TGTGCCAGTAGTACCGGGGGAGCGTTCGAAAAACTGTTTTTT.

V and J are TRBV5-1 and TRBJ2-1, with D tentatively TRBD2 (5 bases). V lost 5 bases to trimming and J lost 9 bases, with 15 bases between them. The CDR3 is 13 residues long. CDR1 is SGHRS and CDR2 is YFSETQ in the germline V gene. Here the CDR3 reads CASRPGNSGEQFF. For the CDR3, the DNA is TGCGCCAGCAGGCCGGGAAACTCAGGTGAGCAGTTCTTC.

The chain joins TRBV24-1 to TRBJ1-2; TRBD1 is a possible D gene (5 bases). The CDR3 loop spans 16 amino acids. The V gene lost 5 bases and the J gene lost 2 bases, with 17 bases spanning the gap. CDR1 KGHDR and CDR2 SFDVKD come from the germline V gene. The DNA for the CDR3 is TGTGCCACCAGTGGATTTGAGACCCAGGGAAACTATGGCTACACCTTC. This translates into CATSGFETQGNYGYTF.

This clonotype has at least ten counts. The chain recombines TRBV24-1 with TRBJ2-5; no firm D call. V gave up 2 bases and J gave up 0 bases, with 3 bases separating them. Germline CDR1 is KGHDR and CDR2 is SFDVKD. The CDR3 is made up of 13 amino acids. This CDR3 is CATSDYYQETQYF. As DNA, the CDR3 is TGTGCCACCAGTGATTACTACCAAGAGACCCAGTACTTC.

The V gene is TRBV14, the J gene TRBJ2-7, with TRBD1 matching over 7 bases. Germline V gene lookup returns CDR1 SGHDN and CDR2 FVKESK. V dropped 1 base and J dropped 5; count of bases not matched to a gene: 8. The CDR3 is 15 residues long. The CDR3 loop reads CASSQGQGPLDEQYF. In nucleotides, the CDR3 is TGTGCCAGCAGCCAAGGACAGGGCCCCTTGGACGAGCAGTACTTC.

The rearrangement links TRBV7-2 to TRBJ2-1; TRBD2 agrees at 7 bases. CDR3 length: 14 residues. The germline CDR1 and CDR2 sequences are SGHTA and FQGNSA. J was trimmed by 6 bases and V by 5 bases; bases with no gene match: 7. The CDR3 spells CASSPPGRANEQFF. CDR3 sequence (DNA): TGTGCCAGCAGCCCACCGGGGAGGGCCAATGAGCAGTTCTTC.

The chain uses TRBV10-3 and TRBJ2-7; the D is unclear. In germline, CDR1 is ENHRY, CDR2 SYGVKD. The V and J ends lost 10 bases and 0 bases respectively, with 10 bases between them. The CDR3 consists of 12 residues. CDR3 nucleotide sequence: TGTGCCACCGCGGCCTTCTCCTACGAGCAGTACTTC. Encoded protein: CATAAFSYEQYF.

The chain employs TRBV18 and TRBJ1-2, with D possibly being TRBD1 (6 bases). The V end was cut by 5 bases, the J end by 6 bases, with 16 bases between. Per the germline V gene, CDR1 is KGHSH and CDR2 is LQKENI. The CDR3 is made up of 14 amino acids. In DNA, the CDR3 is TGTGCCAGCTCAATCAGGGGTCGATCGGATGGCTACACCTTC. It is translated as CASSIRGRSDGYTF.

This clonotype has at least ten counts. The chain recombines TRBV12-3 or TRBV12-4 with TRBJ1-1; D is perhaps TRBD1 (6 bases). This CDR3 is 12 amino acids long. Trimming shortened V by 6 bases and J by 6 bases, and 11 bases separated the two germline ends. This chain's CDR3 is CASRPGASEAFF. The CDR3 DNA reads as TGTGCCAGCAGACCGGGGGCTTCTGAAGCTTTCTTT.

V gene TRBV30 combines with J gene TRBJ1-3, with D maybe TRBD1 (5 bases). In germline, CDR1 is GTSNPN, CDR2 SVGIG (reference sequence). V dropped 0 bases and J dropped 2 bases, with 8 bases sitting between them. The CDR3 extends over 14 amino acids. CDR3: CAWSVRGTGNTIYF. The CDR3 bases are TGTGCCTGGAGTGTACGGGGGACTGGAAACACCATATATTTT. Full variable domain (remainder filled in from reference TRBV30 and TRBJ1-3): SQTIHQWPATLVQPVGSPLSLECTVEGTSNPNLYWYRQAAGRGLQLLFYSVGIGQISSEVPQNLSASRPQDRQFILSSKKLLLSDSGFYLCAWSVRGTGNTIYFGEGSWLTVV.